One and the same sample provided the 10 T cell receptor beta chains below, sequenced in a study of cytomegalovirus exposure and HLA in healthy donors. Primers for the PCR totalled 60 Vbeta and 13 Jbeta. Clones were read by immunoSEQ multiplex PCR, and TCRdb kept only the in-frame ones, dropping some. In the table there are roughly 65,000 clones, approximately 64% of which are singletons. The sample comprised PBMCs. The receptor source for this set is a man aged 35 to 55 in good health and CMV-seropositive.

The V call is TRBV6-6, the J call TRBJ2-1; D is undetermined. Trimming left V 2 bases short and J 7 bases short, with 6 bases between. The germline gives CDR1 MNHNY, CDR2 SVGAGI (reference sequence). CDR3 length equals 12 residues. CDR3 loop: CASSYEKNEQFF. CDR3 coding DNA: TGTGCCAGCAGTTACGAGAAGAATGAGCAGTTCTTC.

The rearrangement joins TRBV14 to TRBJ2-5, with TRBD2 matching 8 bases. The V gene end was trimmed by 1 base and the J gene end by 5 bases; junction bases not matched to a gene: 12. CDR1 and CDR2 (germline): SGHDN, FVKESK. The CDR3 sequence is 17 residues long. CDR3 sequence (DNA): TGTGCCAGCAGCCAAGTCCAGACGGGACTAGGGGAGGAGACCCAGTACTTC. Translating gives CASSQVQTGLGEETQYF.

The gene calls are TRBV4-1 and TRBJ2-5; D is perhaps TRBD2 (6 bases). This CDR3 comprises 16 residues. Germline lookup yields CDR1 MGHRA and CDR2 YSYEKL. V was trimmed by 5 bases and J by 1 base, leaving 17 bases between them. CDR3 nucleotide sequence: TGCGCCAGCAGCTTAGCACCGGGACTTCTCCAAGAGACCCAGTACTTC. Amino acids: CASSLAPGLLQETQYF.

V is TRBV7-6 and J is TRBJ2-5, with D hard to call. Between the trimmed V and J ends, which lost 1 base and 1 base, there was a span of 7 bases. This CDR3 has 14 residues. Germline V gene lookup returns CDR1 SGHVS and CDR2 FNYEAQ. The CDR3 is CASSLDLVQETQYF. For the CDR3, the DNA is TGTGCCAGCAGCTTAGATCTAGTCCAAGAGACCCAGTACTTC.

V and J are TRBV30 and TRBJ2-3; 7 bases match TRBD2. This CDR3 contains 19 residues. Trimming at V came to 0 bases and at J to 4 bases, leaving 19 bases not matched to a gene. Per the germline V gene, CDR1 is GTSNPN and CDR2 is SVGIG (reference sequence). The CDR3 nucleotides are TGTGCCTGGAGTGTACGCAGGTTAGCCGGGGGGTTACGGCCAGATACGCAGTATTTT. It translates to CAWSVRRLAGGLRPDTQYF.

The rearrangement joins TRBV10-3 to TRBJ2-1, with D tentatively TRBD2 (5 bases). The CDR3 extends over 15 amino acids. The germline gives CDR1 ENHRY, CDR2 SYGVKD. V dropped 0 bases and J dropped 4 bases, with 10 bases sitting between them. The CDR3 DNA follows: TGTGCCATCAGTGAGTCGACTCTAGCATACAATGAGCAGTTCTTC. This gives the protein CAISESTLAYNEQFF.

This clone appeared a few times. This sequence may be a read error, since a much larger clone differs from it by one base. The chain uses TRBV15 and TRBJ2-7, with 10 bases lining up with TRBD2. There are 17 residues in the CDR3. Germline CDR1 is LNHNV and CDR2 is YYDKDF (reference sequence). Unmatched junction bases numbered 15, after V lost 3 bases and J lost 7 bases. The CDR3 region is CATSRERTSGSYNEQYF. CDR3 bases: TGTGCCACCAGCAGGGAAAGGACTAGCGGCTCTTACAATGAGCAGTACTTC.

The gene calls are TRBV7-8 and TRBJ2-7, with D possibly being TRBD1 (6 bases). Germline CDR1 reads SGHVS; CDR2 reads FQNEAQ. The V end lost 2 bases, the J end lost 1 base, and 12 bases lay between the germline ends. This CDR3 contains 15 residues. Here the CDR3 reads CASSLWAGVSYEQYF. The CDR3 coding sequence is TGTGCCAGCAGCTTATGGGCAGGGGTGTCCTACGAGCAGTACTTC.

The chain joins TRBV11-3 to TRBJ1-1; D uncertain. The V end lost 5 bases, the J end lost 0 bases, and 13 bases lay between the germline ends. CDR3 length equals 15 residues. Germline V lookup: CDR1 SGHNT, CDR2 YENEEA. CDR3 DNA: TGTGCCAGCAGCGGGCGAGATGGTTTGAACACTGAAGCTTTCTTT. It specifies CASSGRDGLNTEAFF.

This clone occurred a few times. V is TRBV5-4 and J is TRBJ1-1; no firm D call. V was shortened by 2 bases and J by 6 bases, with 11 bases between the two germline ends. Germline assignment: CDR1 SGHNT and CDR2 YYREEE (reference sequence). CDR3 length: 13 amino acids. CDR3 protein: CASSFMSTAEAFF. In DNA form, the CDR3 reads TGTGCCAGCAGCTTTATGAGTACCGCTGAAGCTTTCTTT.